What follows are 32 T cell receptor beta chains derived from one specimen sequenced in a study of T cell repertoires in aging, cancer and after chemotherapy. A mixed TRB-A/B primer pool amplified rearranged TRB by multiplex touch-down PCR. TCRdb ran MiXCR on the multiplex PCR reads and lists one entry per CDR3 protein. The table has roughly 410 distinct CDR3 sequences, over 25% seen once. Peripheral blood genomic DNA, not sorted cells or RNA, was the template. Sequencing used blood. The receptors derive from a human donor with a solid tumor.

The rearrangement joins TRBV28 to TRBJ2-7; TRBD1 aligns across 10 bases. The V segment lost 6 bases and the J segment 3 bases; nucleotides outside the gene matches: 20. From germline, CDR1 is MDHEN and CDR2 SYDVKM. This CDR3 is 19 amino acids long. This CDR3 reads CASRKSTGGLPNPYYEQYF. The CDR3 DNA is TGTGCCAGCAGAAAATCGACAGGGGGCTTACCCAATCCCTACTACGAGCAGTACTTC. The variable domain in full, completed from reference TRBV28 and TRBJ2-7, reads DVKVTQSSRYLVKRTGEKVFLECVQDMDHENMFWYRQDPGLGLRLIYFSYDVKMKEKGDIPEGYSVSREKKERFSLILESASTNQTSMYLCASRKSTGGLPNPYYEQYFGPGTRLTVT.

J is TRBJ2-5 and V is TRBV20-1; possibly TRBD1 for D (5 bases). V was trimmed by 0 bases and J by 7 bases, leaving 12 bases between them. Germline lookup yields CDR1 DFQATT and CDR2 SNEGSKA (reference sequence). CDR3 length: 13 residues. The CDR3 DNA sequence: TGCAGTGCTAGAGAGCAGGGTGCGCGGACCCAGTACTTC. This gives the protein CSAREQGARTQYF.

By share of the sample, this clonotype is large. The chain joins TRBV6-2 or TRBV6-3 to TRBJ2-7; either TRBD1 or TRBD2 may supply D (5 bases each). There are 14 residues in the CDR3. V lost 7 bases to trimming and J lost 3 bases, with 16 bases between them. The germline CDR1 and CDR2 sequences are MNHEY and SVGEGT. Here the CDR3 DNA reads TGTGCCAGCAAGGGACGGTGGGGTGGCTACGAGCAGTACTTC. Translation gives CASKGRWGGYEQYF.

This clonotype turned up a few times. The chain couples TRBV27 to TRBJ1-5; 9 bases are a match to TRBD1. The CDR3 has 18 residues. Germline-derived CDR1 and CDR2 are MNHEY and SMNVEV (reference sequence). Trimming removed 4 bases from V and 6 bases from J; junction bases left unmatched: 16. CDR3 protein: CASSSIQDRGSSGQPQHF. The DNA of the CDR3 is TGTGCCAGCAGTTCAATACAAGACAGGGGGAGTTCTGGTCAGCCCCAGCATTTT.

This sequence joins TRBV6-4 and TRBJ1-6, with 8 positions matching TRBD1. Germline assignment: CDR1 MRHNA and CDR2 SNTAGT. This CDR3 region has 14 residues. Trimming cost V 6 bases and J 5 bases; bases outside gene matches: 3. The CDR3 bases are TGTGCCAGCAGGGACAGGGCTGATAATTCACCCCTCCACTTT. This sequence encodes CASRDRADNSPLHF.

The V gene is TRBV12-3 or TRBV12-4, the J gene TRBJ1-3, with TRBD1 matching 7 bases. This CDR3 is built from 18 residues. The ends lost 5 bases at V and 2 bases at J; junction bases unmatched: 15. This chain's CDR3 is CASSRRPIQGRTGNTIYF. In DNA, the CDR3 is TGTGCCAGCAGTCGCAGACCTATACAGGGGAGAACTGGAAACACCATATATTTT.

The V and J genes are TRBV6-5 and TRBJ1-1; no firm D call. V shed 6 bases and J shed 3 bases, with 14 bases lying between them. The CDR3 has 14 amino acids. Germline V gene lookup returns CDR1 MNHEY and CDR2 SVGAGI. The CDR3 DNA reads TGTGCCAGCAGCCTCAAGATCGCGTACACTGAAGCTTTCTTT. Translated, it gives CASSLKIAYTEAFF.

The chain uses TRBV12-3 or TRBV12-4 and TRBJ1-6; 9 bases align to TRBD1. The CDR3 runs 15 residues. Losses at the gene ends were 4 bases for V and 15 bases for J; bases not matched to a gene: 13. CDR3 residues: CASSSVGTGYAVLHF. The CDR3 DNA reads TGTGCCAGCAGTTCGGTCGGGACAGGGTACGCCGTCCTCCACTTT.

Within the sample, this clonotype is large. V gene TRBV6-2 or TRBV6-3 combines with J gene TRBJ2-5, with a weak D call TRBD1 (5 bases). Germline V gene sequence: CDR1 MNHEY, CDR2 SVGEGT. CDR3 length equals 14 residues. Trimming removed 5 bases at V and 5 bases at J, with 15 bases between. CDR3 sequence reads: CASSDQQGRETQYF. CDR3 bases: TGTGCCAGCAGTGATCAGCAGGGTCGTGAGACCCAGTACTTC.

Concerning this clonotype: A read error may be the cause here, since a much bigger clone is one base away. V usage is TRBV19 and J usage is TRBJ2-2, with D tentatively TRBD1 (6 bases). Germline lookup yields CDR1 LNHDA and CDR2 SQIVND (reference sequence). The CDR3 loop spans 13 amino acids. The V end lost 4 bases, the J end lost 7 bases, and 10 bases lay between the germline ends. The CDR3 loop is CASSTQGNGELFF. In DNA, the CDR3 is TGTGCCAGTAGTACACAGGGAAACGGGGAGCTGTTTTTT. The full variable domain, with the rest looked up from reference TRBV19 and TRBJ2-2, is DGGITQSPKYLFRKEGQNVTLSCEQNLNHDAMYWYRQDPGQGLRLIYYSQIVNDFQKGDIAEGYSVSREKKESFPLTVTSAQKNPTAFYLCASSTQGNGELFFGEGSRLTVL.

This clonotype was observed a single time. V and J are TRBV6-6 and TRBJ2-2; TRBD2 aligns across 13 bases. The length of the CDR3 is 17 residues. Unmatched junction bases numbered 9, after V lost 10 bases and J lost 1 base. Germline V gene lookup returns CDR1 MNHNY and CDR2 SVGAGI (reference sequence). The CDR3 loop reads CATTGLAGTMNTGELFF. The DNA for the CDR3 is TGTGCCACGACGGGACTAGCGGGGACAATGAACACCGGGGAGCTGTTTTTT.

This CDR3 reads CATDANYEQYF. CDR3 bases: TGTGCCACCGACGCGAATTACGAGCAGTACTTC. This rearrangement joins TRBV28 to TRBJ2-7; D is uncertain. CDR1 MDHEN and CDR2 SYDVKM come from the germline V gene. The V end lost 10 bases, the J end lost 4 bases, and 11 bases lay between the germline ends. The CDR3 length is 11 residues.

Worth noting for this clonotype: One junction end does not reproduce the germline sequence, and a read error may be involved. This chain uses TRBV20-1 with TRBJ2-4; 11 bases line up with TRBD2. Germline CDR1 DFQATT, CDR2 SNEGSKA (reference sequence). The CDR3 length is 15 residues. The chain's CDR3 is CSARDSLAGGNIQYF. The CDR3 nucleotides are TGCAGTGCTAGGGACTCCCTAGCGGGGGGTAACATTCAGTACTTT.

This clonotype was seen a few times. V and J are TRBV7-2 and TRBJ1-2, with TRBD1 as a possible D gene (5 bases). V was pared by 2 bases and J by 6 bases, with 10 bases between. Germline-derived CDR1 and CDR2 are SGHTA and FQGNSA. The CDR3 is 13 amino acids. Here the CDR3 DNA reads TGTGCCAGCAGCTTATACCAGGGCGATGGCTACACCTTC. It is translated as CASSLYQGDGYTF.

The chain uses TRBV7-9 and TRBJ2-1, with a tentative D call TRBD1 (6 bases). This CDR3 contains 12 residues. The V end lost 2 bases, the J end lost 7 bases, and 6 bases lay between the germline ends. CDR1 and CDR2 (germline): SEHNR, FQNEAQ (reference sequence). The CDR3 DNA reads as TGTGCCAGCAGCTTAAGGGGGAATGAGCAGTTCTTC. Protein product: CASSLRGNEQFF.

The rearrangement joins TRBV13 to TRBJ1-1; perhaps TRBD1 as D (5 bases). CDR1 and CDR2 (germline): PRHDT, FYEKMQ (reference sequence). V lost 3 bases to trimming and J lost 4 bases, with 12 bases between them. This CDR3 comprises 14 residues. The CDR3 spells CASSFSDKFTEAFF. DNA for the CDR3: TGTGCCAGCAGCTTCTCGGACAAGTTCACTGAAGCTTTCTTT. Looking up the rest from reference TRBV13 and TRBJ1-1 gives the full variable domain: AAGVIQSPRHLIKEKRETATLKCYPIPRHDTVYWYQQGPGQDPQFLISFYEKMQSDKGSIPDRFSAQQFSDYHSELNMSSLELGDSALYFCASSFSDKFTEAFFGQGTRLTVV.

This clonotype is deemed large. V usage is TRBV12-3 or TRBV12-4 and J usage is TRBJ2-1, with D unclear. The CDR3 consists of 13 residues. The V and J ends lost 7 bases and 8 bases respectively, with 15 bases between them. The CDR3 is CASTTFLPYEQFF. The CDR3, as DNA: TGTGCCAGCACCACGTTTCTCCCCTATGAGCAGTTCTTC.

This clonotype was detected only a few times. The gene calls are TRBV19 and TRBJ2-1; 8 bases fit TRBD2. The ends lost 5 bases at V and 9 bases at J; junction bases unmatched: 9. The germline CDR1 and CDR2 sequences are LNHDA and SQIVND (reference sequence). The CDR3 length is 14 residues. The CDR3 here is CASSEASGYPEQFF. The DNA for the CDR3 is TGTGCCAGTAGTGAGGCTAGCGGGTACCCTGAGCAGTTCTTC.

This clonotype counts as large. The chain has TRBV27 and TRBJ2-6, with 9 bases aligning to TRBD1. Unmatched junction bases numbered 7, after V lost 5 bases and J lost 8 bases. The CDR3 covers 15 residues. Germline CDR1 reads MNHEY; CDR2 reads SMNVEV (reference sequence). The CDR3 coding sequence is TGTGCCAGCAGTAAAGGGACAGGGAATCCCAACGTCCTGACTTTC. Translated: CASSKGTGNPNVLTF.

By its share, this clonotype is large. The gene calls are TRBV27 and TRBJ1-6, with a possible D match to TRBD1 (5 bases). Trimming removed 3 bases from V and 8 bases from J, with 11 bases in between. Germline assignment: CDR1 MNHEY and CDR2 SMNVEV (reference sequence). This CDR3 region has 14 residues. The CDR3: CASSFKGPHSPLHF. As DNA, the CDR3 is TGTGCCAGCAGTTTTAAGGGGCCGCATTCACCCCTCCACTTT.

The chain links TRBV5-6 to TRBJ2-3, with 10 bases that match TRBD2. The V segment lost 1 base and the J segment 7 bases; nucleotides outside the gene matches: 9. Germline values: CDR1 SGHDT, CDR2 YYEEEE. The CDR3 has 16 residues. CDR3 protein: CASSLWLAGDMNTQYF. In nucleotides, the CDR3 is TGTGCCAGCAGCTTGTGGCTAGCGGGAGATATGAATACGCAGTATTTT.

This clonotype occurred a few times. The chain recombines TRBV5-1 with TRBJ2-3; 7 bases align to TRBD2. Germline V gives CDR1 SGHRS, CDR2 YFSETQ. The CDR3 is 14 amino acids. V dropped 5 bases and J dropped 1; count of bases not matched to a gene: 4. The CDR3 DNA is TGCGCCAGCAGTCGTGGGGGGGGCACAGATACGCAGTATTTT. Protein product: CASSRGGGTDTQYF.

This clonotype is labeled large. This sequence joins TRBV6-5 and TRBJ1-1, with D uncertain. Germline V gene sequence: CDR1 MNHEY, CDR2 SVGAGI. The CDR3 is 14 residues long. Trimming removed 6 bases from V and 3 bases from J, with 14 bases in between. The CDR3 DNA sequence: TGTGCCAGCAGCCTCGGGATCGCGTACACTGAAGCTTTCTTT. It translates to CASSLGIAYTEAFF.

This clonotype counts as hyperexpanded (1% or more). The V gene is TRBV30, the J gene TRBJ2-2, with TRBD2 identical over 10 bases. CDR3 length: 17 amino acids. J lost 1 base, V lost 3 bases, and 8 bases had no gene match. Germline loops: CDR1 GTSNPN, CDR2 SVGIG (reference sequence). CDR3 in DNA: TGTGCCTGGAGCCCACTAGCGGGGACAATGAACACCGGGGAGCTGTTTTTT. Translation gives CAWSPLAGTMNTGELFF.

This clonotype was detected once. This could be a read error, since a much larger clone is one nucleotide away. V gene TRBV6-1 combines with J gene TRBJ1-1; TRBD1 matches 10 bases. Looked up from germline, CDR1 is MNHNS and CDR2 is SASEGT. The CDR3 has 15 residues. V trimming: 6 bases; J trimming: 9 bases; junction bases outside the gene matches: 13. The CDR3 bases are TGTGCCAGCAGACATCGGACAGGGGGTCAAACTAAAGCTTTCTTT. It codes for CASRHRTGGQTKAFF.

This clonotype is large by share. The V and J genes are TRBV7-2 and TRBJ2-3; no clear D. Germline-derived CDR1 and CDR2 are SGHTA and FQGNSA. The ends were cut back, 0 bases at V and 6 bases at J, with 7 bases in the middle. This CDR3 is 13 amino acids long. The CDR3 nucleotides read TGTGCCAGCAGCTTAGCCCCATCGGATACGCAGTATTTT. Translation gives CASSLAPSDTQYF.

The chain has TRBV18 and TRBJ1-5; D gene ambiguous. Trimming left V 4 bases short and J 2 bases short, with 12 bases between. CDR1 is KGHSH, CDR2 LQKENI, per germline. The CDR3 covers 15 residues. Written as DNA, the CDR3 is TGTGCCAGCTCACTTTCCATTGGGGGCAATCAGCCCCAGCATTTT. As protein: CASSLSIGGNQPQHF.

This clonotype is labeled as large (0.1 to 1%). The chain couples TRBV5-4 to TRBJ1-2, with 11 positions matching TRBD1. CDR1 is SGHNT, CDR2 YYREEE, per germline (reference sequence). The CDR3 has 14 amino acids. J lost 8 bases, V lost 1 base, and 4 bases had no gene match. This CDR3 reads CASSLLDRGRGYTF. The CDR3 coding sequence is TGTGCCAGCAGCTTGTTGGACAGGGGGCGCGGCTACACCTTC.

Within the sample, this clonotype is large. The J gene is TRBJ1-5, the V gene TRBV6-2 or TRBV6-3; D may be TRBD1 (6 bases). From germline, CDR1 is MNHEY and CDR2 SVGEGT. The CDR3 extends over 15 amino acids. Trimming pared 6 bases from V and 0 bases from J, leaving 12 bases between. The CDR3 nucleotides are TGTGCCAGCAGCCAATACAGGGATAGCAATCAGCCCCAGCATTTT. It translates to CASSQYRDSNQPQHF.

This clonotype is deemed large. The CDR3 spells CASSYGLAGGQETQYF. In DNA, the CDR3 is TGTGCCAGCAGCTACGGACTAGCGGGGGGTCAAGAGACCCAGTACTTC. V and J are TRBV5-5 and TRBJ2-5, with TRBD2 matching 14 bases. The V gene end was trimmed by 3 bases and the J gene end by 2 bases; junction bases not matched to a gene: 3. CDR3 length: 16 residues. The germline gives CDR1 SGHKS, CDR2 YYEKEE (reference sequence).

Regarding this clonotype: A much larger clone lies a single base off, so this may be a read error. CDR3 loop: CASSFGTCPASEQFF. In DNA form, the CDR3 reads TGTGCCAGCAGCTTCGGGACATGCCCGGCCAGTGAGCAGTTCTTC. The chain recombines TRBV5-6 with TRBJ2-1; D may be TRBD1 (6 bases). Trimming pared 2 bases from V and 9 bases from J, leaving 18 bases between. Per the germline V gene, CDR1 is SGHDT and CDR2 is YYEEEE. This CDR3 has 15 amino acids.

This clonotype is large within its sample. The rearrangement uses TRBV15 and TRBJ2-5; the D gene is possibly TRBD1 (5 bases). V dropped 2 bases and J dropped 5 bases, with 15 bases sitting between them. Germline-derived CDR1 and CDR2 are LNHNV and YYDKDF (reference sequence). This CDR3 comprises 15 residues. Here the CDR3 DNA reads TGTGCCACCAGCAGAACCAGACAGCTAGGGGAGACCCAGTACTTC. This codes for CATSRTRQLGETQYF. The full variable domain, completed using reference TRBV15 and TRBJ2-5, is DAMVIQNPRYQVTQFGKPVTLSCSQTLNHNVMYWYQQKSSQAPKLLFHYYDKDFNNEADTPDNFQSRRPNTSFCFLDIRSPGLGDTAMYLCATSRTRQLGETQYFGPGTRLLVL.